This T cell receptor (beta chain) stems from a study of T cell responses to AZD1222 COVID-19 vaccine. The data were produced by immunoSEQ multiplex PCR, yet TCRdb's version contains in-frame clones alone and is incomplete. The sample lists some 140,000 clones; over 90% were seen once. A remark on this clone: Its specificity is unknown.

Study-wide results and caveats: White British donors predominated, females outnumbered males, and clonal diversity was possibly underestimated.

The receptor was isolated from an adult in good health. The sequences come from peripheral blood, collected on day 0 of AZD1222 vaccination.

Here the CDR3 DNA reads TGTGCCAGCAGTCCCCGTACGACAGGCTCTGGAAACACCATATATTTT. Translated, it gives CASSPRTTGSGNTIYF. The chain combines TRBV27 with TRBJ1-3, with D possibly TRBD1 on 6 matching bases. Trimming cost V 5 bases and J 0 bases, with 14 bases left between them. Germline assignment: CDR1 MNHEY and CDR2 SMNVEV (reference sequence). The length of the CDR3 is 16 residues.